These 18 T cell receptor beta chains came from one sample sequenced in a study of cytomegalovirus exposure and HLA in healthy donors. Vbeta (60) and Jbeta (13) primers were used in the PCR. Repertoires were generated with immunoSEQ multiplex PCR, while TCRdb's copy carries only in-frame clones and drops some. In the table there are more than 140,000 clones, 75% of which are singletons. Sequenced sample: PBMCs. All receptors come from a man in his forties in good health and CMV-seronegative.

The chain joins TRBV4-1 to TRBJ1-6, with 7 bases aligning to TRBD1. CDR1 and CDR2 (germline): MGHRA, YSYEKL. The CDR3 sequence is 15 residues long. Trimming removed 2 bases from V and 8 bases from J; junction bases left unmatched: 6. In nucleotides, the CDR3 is TGCGCCAGCAGCCAACCGGGACAGTGGCATTCACCCCTCCACTTT. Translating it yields CASSQPGQWHSPLHF.

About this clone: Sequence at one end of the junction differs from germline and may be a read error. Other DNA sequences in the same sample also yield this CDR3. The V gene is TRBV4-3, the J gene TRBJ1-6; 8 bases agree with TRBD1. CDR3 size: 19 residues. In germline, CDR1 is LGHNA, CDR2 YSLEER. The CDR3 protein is CASSRSLPGTGFVVSPLHF. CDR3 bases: TGCGCCAGCAGCCGATCCCTCCCCGGGACAGGTTTTGTTGTCTCACCCCTTCACTTT.

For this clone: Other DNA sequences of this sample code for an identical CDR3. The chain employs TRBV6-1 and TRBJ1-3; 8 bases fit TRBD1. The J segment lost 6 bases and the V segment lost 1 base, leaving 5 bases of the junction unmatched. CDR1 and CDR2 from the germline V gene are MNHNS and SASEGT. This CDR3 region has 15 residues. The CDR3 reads CASSEGGTGANTIYF. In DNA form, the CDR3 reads TGTGCCAGCAGTGAAGGTGGGACAGGAGCAAACACCATATATTTT.

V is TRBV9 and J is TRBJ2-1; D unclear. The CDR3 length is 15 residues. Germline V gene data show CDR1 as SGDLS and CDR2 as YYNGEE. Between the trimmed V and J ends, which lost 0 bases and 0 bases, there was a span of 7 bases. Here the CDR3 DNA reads TGTGCCAGCAGCGTAGAAATTAGCTCCTACAATGAGCAGTTCTTC. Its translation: CASSVEISSYNEQFF.

The CDR3: CASSPGQQETQYF. The CDR3 DNA reads TGTGCCAGCAGTCCGGGACAGCAAGAGACCCAGTACTTC. V is TRBV27 and J is TRBJ2-5; 7 nucleotides agree with TRBD1. CDR3 length equals 13 residues. Germline V gene sequence: CDR1 MNHEY, CDR2 SMNVEV (reference sequence). Losses at the gene ends were 5 bases for V and 2 bases for J; bases not matched to a gene: 2.

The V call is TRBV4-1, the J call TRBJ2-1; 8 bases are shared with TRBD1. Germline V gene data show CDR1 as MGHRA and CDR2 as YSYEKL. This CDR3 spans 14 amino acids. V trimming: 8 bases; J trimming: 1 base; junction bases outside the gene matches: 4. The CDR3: CASAQGDSYNEQFF. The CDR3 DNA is TGCGCCAGCGCACAGGGGGATTCCTACAATGAGCAGTTCTTC.

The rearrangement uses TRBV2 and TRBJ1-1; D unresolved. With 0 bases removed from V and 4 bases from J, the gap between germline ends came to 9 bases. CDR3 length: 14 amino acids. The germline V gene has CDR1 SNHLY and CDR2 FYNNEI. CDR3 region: CASSEAEGFTEAFF. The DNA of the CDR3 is TGTGCCAGCAGTGAAGCTGAGGGTTTCACTGAAGCTTTCTTT.

CDR3 DNA: TGTGCCAGCAGCTTAGACAGGGGAGTCACAGATACGCAGTATTTT. It yields the protein CASSLDRGVTDTQYF. The chain combines TRBV7-2 with TRBJ2-3; 7 bases agree with TRBD1. V lost 1 base, J lost 2 bases, and 3 bases stayed unmatched. Germline V gene sequence: CDR1 SGHTA, CDR2 FQGNSA. The length of the CDR3 is 15 residues.

In DNA, the CDR3 is TGTGCCAGCAGCATAGCCCCGGGAGTCCAAGAGACCCAGTACTTC. It is translated as CASSIAPGVQETQYF. The gene calls are TRBV11-2 and TRBJ2-5, with D tentatively TRBD2 (6 bases). Germline lookup yields CDR1 SGHAT and CDR2 FQNNGV. CDR3 size: 15 residues. V shed 5 bases and J shed 1 base, with 14 bases lying between them.

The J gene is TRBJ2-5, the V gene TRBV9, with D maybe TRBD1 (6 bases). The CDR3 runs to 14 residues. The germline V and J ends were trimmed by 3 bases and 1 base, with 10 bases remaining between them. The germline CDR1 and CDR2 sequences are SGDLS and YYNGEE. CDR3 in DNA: TGTGCCAGCAGCGGAAGGACAGCCCAAGAGACCCAGTACTTC. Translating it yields CASSGRTAQETQYF.

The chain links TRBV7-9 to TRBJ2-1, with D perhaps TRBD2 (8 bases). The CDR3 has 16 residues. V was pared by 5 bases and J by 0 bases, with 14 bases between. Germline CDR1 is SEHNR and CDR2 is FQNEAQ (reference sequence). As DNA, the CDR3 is TGTGCCAGCAGCGGCCGGGAGGGGGCCTCCTACAATGAGCAGTTCTTC. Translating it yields CASSGREGASYNEQFF.

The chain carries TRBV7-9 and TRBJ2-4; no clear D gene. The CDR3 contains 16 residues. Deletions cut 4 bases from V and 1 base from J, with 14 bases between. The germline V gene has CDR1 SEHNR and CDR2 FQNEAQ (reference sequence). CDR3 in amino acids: CASSSSEVRAKNIQYF. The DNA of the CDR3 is TGTGCCAGCAGCTCCTCCGAGGTACGCGCCAAAAACATTCAGTACTTC.

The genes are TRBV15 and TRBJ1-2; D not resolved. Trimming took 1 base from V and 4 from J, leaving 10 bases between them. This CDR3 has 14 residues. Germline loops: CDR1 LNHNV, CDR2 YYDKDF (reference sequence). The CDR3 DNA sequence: TGTGCCACCAGCAGAGGCACGGCGGTCTATGGCTACACCTTC. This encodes CATSRGTAVYGYTF.

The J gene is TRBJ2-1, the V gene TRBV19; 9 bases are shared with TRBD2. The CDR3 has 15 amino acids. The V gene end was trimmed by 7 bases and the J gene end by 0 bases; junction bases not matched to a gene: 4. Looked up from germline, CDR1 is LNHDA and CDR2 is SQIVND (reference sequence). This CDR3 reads CASKYSGSSYNEQFF. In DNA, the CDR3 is TGTGCCAGTAAGTATAGCGGGAGCTCCTACAATGAGCAGTTCTTC.

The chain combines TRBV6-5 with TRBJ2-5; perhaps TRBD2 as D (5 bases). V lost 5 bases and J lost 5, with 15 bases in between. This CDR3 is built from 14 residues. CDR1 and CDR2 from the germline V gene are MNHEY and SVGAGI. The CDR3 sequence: CASSTSGSAETQYF. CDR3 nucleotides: TGTGCCAGCAGTACTAGTGGGTCCGCGGAGACCCAGTACTTC.

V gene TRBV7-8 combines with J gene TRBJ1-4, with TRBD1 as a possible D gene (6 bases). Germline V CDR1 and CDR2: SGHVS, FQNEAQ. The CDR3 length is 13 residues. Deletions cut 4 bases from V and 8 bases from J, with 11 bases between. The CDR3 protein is CASSSGVWEKLFF. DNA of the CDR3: TGTGCCAGCAGCTCAGGGGTGTGGGAAAAACTGTTTTTT.

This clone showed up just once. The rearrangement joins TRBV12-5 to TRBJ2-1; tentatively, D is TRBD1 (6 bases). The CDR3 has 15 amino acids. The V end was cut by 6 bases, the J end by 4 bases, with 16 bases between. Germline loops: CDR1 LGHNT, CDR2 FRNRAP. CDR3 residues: CASGRRGNEYNEQFF. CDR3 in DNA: TGTGCTAGTGGCCGCAGGGGCAATGAATACAATGAGCAGTTCTTC.

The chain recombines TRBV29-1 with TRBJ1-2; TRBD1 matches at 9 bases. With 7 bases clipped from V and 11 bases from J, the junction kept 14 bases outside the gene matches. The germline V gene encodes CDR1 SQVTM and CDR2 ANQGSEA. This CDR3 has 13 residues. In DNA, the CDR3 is TGCAGCGCCGGGACAGGGTTGAATTCGGGTTACACCTTC. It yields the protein CSAGTGLNSGYTF.